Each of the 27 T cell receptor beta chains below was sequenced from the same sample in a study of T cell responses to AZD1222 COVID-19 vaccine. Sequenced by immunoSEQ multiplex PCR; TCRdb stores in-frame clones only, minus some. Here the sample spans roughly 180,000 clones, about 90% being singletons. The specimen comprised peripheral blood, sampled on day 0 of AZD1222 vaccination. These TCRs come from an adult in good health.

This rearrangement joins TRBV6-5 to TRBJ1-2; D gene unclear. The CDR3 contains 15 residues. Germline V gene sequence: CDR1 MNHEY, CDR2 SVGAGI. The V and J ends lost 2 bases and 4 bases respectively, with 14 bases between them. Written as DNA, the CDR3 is TGTGCCAGCAGTTACACAGACAACACCGCCTATGGCTACACCTTC. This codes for CASSYTDNTAYGYTF.

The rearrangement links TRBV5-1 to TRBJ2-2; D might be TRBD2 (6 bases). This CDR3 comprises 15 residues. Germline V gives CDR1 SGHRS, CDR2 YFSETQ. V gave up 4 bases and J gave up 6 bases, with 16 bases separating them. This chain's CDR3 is CASSLGTGEAGELFF. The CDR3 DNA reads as TGCGCCAGCAGCCTGGGGACTGGAGAGGCCGGGGAGCTGTTTTTT.

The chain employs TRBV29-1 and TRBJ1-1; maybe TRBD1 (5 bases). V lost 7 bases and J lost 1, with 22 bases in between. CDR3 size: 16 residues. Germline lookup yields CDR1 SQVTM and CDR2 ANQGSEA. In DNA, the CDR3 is TGCAGCGCGCGGGGTACTTTGGGGACCACGAACACTGAAGCTTTCTTT. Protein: CSARGTLGTTNTEAFF.

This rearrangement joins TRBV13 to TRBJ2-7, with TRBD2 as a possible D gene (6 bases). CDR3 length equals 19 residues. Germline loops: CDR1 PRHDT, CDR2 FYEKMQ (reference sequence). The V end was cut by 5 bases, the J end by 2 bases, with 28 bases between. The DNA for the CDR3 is TGTGCCAGCAGCCGTACCTCTCTCCTTAGCGGTCGGGTTACCTACGAGCAGTACTTC. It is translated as CASSRTSLLSGRVTYEQYF.

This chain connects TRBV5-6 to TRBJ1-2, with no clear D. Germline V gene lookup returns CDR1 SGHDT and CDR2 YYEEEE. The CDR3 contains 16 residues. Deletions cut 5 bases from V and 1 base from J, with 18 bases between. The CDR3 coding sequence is TGTGCCAGCAGAAATGGCATCGGGTTCCTTAACTATGGCTACACCTTC. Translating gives CASRNGIGFLNYGYTF.

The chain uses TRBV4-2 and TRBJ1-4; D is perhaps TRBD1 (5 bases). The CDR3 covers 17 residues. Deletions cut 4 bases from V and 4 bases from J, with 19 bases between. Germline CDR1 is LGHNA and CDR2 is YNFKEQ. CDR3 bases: TGTGCCAGCAGCCCCCAAAGTCCGGGGGTCCTTAATGAAAAACTGTTTTTT. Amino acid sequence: CASSPQSPGVLNEKLFF.

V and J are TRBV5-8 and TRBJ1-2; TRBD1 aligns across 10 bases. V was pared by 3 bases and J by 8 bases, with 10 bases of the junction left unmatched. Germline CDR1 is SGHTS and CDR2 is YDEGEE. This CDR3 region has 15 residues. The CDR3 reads CASSSTRQGAQGYTF. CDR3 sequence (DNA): TGTGCCAGCAGCTCTACTCGACAGGGGGCACAGGGCTACACCTTC.

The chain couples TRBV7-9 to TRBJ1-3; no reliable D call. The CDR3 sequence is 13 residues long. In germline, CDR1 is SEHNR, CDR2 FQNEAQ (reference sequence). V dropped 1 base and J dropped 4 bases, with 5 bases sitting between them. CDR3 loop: CASSLVPGNTIYF. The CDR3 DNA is TGTGCCAGCAGCTTAGTTCCGGGAAACACCATATATTTT.

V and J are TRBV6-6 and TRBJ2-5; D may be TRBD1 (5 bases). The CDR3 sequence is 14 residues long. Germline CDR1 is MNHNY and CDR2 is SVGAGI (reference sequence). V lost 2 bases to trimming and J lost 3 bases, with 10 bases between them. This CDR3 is CASSYLDRKETQYF. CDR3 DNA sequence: TGTGCCAGCAGTTACCTCGACAGAAAAGAGACCCAGTACTTC.

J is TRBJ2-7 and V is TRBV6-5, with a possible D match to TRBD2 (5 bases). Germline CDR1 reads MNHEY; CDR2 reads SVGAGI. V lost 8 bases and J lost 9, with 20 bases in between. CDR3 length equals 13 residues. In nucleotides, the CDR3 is TGTGCCAGCTCCCGGGATCCTATGCTTGGGCAGTACTTC. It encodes CASSRDPMLGQYF.

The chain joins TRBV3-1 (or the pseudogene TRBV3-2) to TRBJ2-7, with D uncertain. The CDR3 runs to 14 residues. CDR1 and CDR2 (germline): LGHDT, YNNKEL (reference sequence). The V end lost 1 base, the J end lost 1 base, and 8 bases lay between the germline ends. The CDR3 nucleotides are TGTGCCAGCAGCCAAGCTCCCACGTCCTACGAGCAGTACTTC. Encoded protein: CASSQAPTSYEQYF.

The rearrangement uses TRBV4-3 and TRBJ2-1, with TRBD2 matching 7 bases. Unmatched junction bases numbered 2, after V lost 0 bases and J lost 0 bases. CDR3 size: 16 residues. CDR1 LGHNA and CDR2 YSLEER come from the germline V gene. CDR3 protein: CASSQEAGSSYNEQFF. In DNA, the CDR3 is TGCGCCAGCAGCCAAGAAGCGGGGAGCTCCTACAATGAGCAGTTCTTC.

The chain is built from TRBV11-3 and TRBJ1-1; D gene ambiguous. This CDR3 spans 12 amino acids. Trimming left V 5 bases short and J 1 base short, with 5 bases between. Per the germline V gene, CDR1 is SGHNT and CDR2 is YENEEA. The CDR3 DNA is TGTGCCAGCAGCCGCGAGAACACTGAAGCTTTCTTT. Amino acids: CASSRENTEAFF. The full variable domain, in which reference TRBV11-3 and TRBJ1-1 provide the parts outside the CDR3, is EAGVVQSPRYKIIEKKQPVAFWCNPISGHNTLYWYLQNLGQGPELLIRYENEEAVDDSQLPKDRFSAERLKGVDSTLKIQPAELGDSAVYLCASSRENTEAFFGQGTRLTVV.

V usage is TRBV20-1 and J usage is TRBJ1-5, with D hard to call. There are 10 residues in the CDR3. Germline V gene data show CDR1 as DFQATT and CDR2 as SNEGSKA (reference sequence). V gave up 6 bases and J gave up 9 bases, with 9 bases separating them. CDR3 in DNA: TGCAGTGCCGATACAGCGCCCCAGCATTTT. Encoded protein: CSADTAPQHF.

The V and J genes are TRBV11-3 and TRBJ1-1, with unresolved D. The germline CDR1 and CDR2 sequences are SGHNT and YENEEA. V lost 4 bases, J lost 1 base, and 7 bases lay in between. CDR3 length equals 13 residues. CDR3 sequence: CASSSIGNTEAFF. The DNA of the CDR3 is TGTGCCAGCAGCTCGATCGGGAACACTGAAGCTTTCTTT.

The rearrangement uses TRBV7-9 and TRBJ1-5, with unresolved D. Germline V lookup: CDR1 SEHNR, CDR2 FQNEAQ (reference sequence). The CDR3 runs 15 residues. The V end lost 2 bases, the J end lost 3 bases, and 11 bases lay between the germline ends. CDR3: CASSLSSTSNQPQHF. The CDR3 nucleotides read TGTGCCAGCAGCTTATCGAGTACCTCCAATCAGCCCCAGCATTTT.

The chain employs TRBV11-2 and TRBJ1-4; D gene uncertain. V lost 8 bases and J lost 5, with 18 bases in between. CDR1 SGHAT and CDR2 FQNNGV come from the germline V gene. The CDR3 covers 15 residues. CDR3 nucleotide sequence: TGTGCCAGCGGTCAGAGGTCGGGAAACAATGAAAAACTGTTTTTT. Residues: CASGQRSGNNEKLFF.

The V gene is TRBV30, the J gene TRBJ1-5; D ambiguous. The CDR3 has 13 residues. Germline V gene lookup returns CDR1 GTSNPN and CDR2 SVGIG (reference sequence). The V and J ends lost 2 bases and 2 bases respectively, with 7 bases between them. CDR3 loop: CAWSLFGNQPQHF. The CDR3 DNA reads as TGTGCCTGGAGTCTGTTTGGCAATCAGCCCCAGCATTTT.

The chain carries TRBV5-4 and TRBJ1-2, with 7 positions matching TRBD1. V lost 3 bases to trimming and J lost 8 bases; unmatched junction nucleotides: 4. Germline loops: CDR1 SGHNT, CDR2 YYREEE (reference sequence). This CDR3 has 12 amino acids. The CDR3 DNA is TGTGCCAGCAGCTCGGACAGGCTCGGCTACACCTTC. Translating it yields CASSSDRLGYTF.

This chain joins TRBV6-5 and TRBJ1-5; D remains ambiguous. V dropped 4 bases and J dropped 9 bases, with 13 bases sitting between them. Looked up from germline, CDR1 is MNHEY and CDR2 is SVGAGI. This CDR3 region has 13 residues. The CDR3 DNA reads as TGTGCCAGCAGTTCCGATCCCCGGTCGCCCCAGCATTTT. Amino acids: CASSSDPRSPQHF.

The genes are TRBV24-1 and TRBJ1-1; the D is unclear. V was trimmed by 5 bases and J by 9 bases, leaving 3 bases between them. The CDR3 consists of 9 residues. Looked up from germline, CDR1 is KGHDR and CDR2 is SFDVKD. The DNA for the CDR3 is TGTGCCACCAGTGGGAAAGCTTTCTTT. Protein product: CATSGKAFF.

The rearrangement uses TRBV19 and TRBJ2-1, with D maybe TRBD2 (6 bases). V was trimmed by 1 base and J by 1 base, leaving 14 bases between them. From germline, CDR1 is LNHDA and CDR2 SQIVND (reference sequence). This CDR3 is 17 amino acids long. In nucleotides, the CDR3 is TGTGCCAGTAGTATAGTTACGGGAGCAGCGTCCTACAATGAGCAGTTCTTC. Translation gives CASSIVTGAASYNEQFF.

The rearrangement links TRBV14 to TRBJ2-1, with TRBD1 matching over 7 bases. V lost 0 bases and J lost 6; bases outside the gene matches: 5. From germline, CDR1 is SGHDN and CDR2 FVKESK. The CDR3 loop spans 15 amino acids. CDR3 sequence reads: CASSQDFTGVNEQFF. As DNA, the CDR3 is TGTGCCAGCAGCCAAGATTTTACAGGGGTCAATGAGCAGTTCTTC.

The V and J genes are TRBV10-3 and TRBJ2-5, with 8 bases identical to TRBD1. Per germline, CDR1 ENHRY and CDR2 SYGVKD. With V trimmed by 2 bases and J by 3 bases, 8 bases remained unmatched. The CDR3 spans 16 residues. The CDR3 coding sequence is TGTGCCATCAGTGAGCCGGGGACAGGTTTGGAAGAGACCCAGTACTTC. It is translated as CAISEPGTGLEETQYF.

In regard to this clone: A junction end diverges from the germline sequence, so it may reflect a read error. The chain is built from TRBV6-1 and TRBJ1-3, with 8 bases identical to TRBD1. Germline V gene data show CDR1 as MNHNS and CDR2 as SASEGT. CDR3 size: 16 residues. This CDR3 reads CASREGQGRSGNTIYF. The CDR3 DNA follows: TGTGCCAGCAGAGAAGGACAGGGACGCTCTGGAAACACCATATATTTT.

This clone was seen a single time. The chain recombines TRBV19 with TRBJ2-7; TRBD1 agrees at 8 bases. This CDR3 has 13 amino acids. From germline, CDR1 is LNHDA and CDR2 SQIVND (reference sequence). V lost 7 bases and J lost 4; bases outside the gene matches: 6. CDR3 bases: TGTGCCAGTAAGGTAACAGGGGGGTACGAGCAGTACTTC. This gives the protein CASKVTGGYEQYF.

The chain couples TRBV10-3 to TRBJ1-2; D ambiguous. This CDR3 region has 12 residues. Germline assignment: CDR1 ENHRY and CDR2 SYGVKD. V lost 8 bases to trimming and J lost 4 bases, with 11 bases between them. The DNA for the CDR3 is TGTGCCATCGCACCCCAGCGCTATGGCTACACCTTC. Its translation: CAIAPQRYGYTF.